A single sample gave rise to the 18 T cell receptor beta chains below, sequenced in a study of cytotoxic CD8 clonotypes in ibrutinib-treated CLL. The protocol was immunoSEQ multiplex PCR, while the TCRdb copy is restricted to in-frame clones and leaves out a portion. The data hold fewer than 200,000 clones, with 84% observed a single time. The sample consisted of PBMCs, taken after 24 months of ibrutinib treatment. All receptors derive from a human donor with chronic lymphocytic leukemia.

Here the CDR3 reads CASSLLVGGVSTDTQYF. The DNA of the CDR3 is TGCGCCAGCAGCTTGTTGGTAGGGGGGGTTAGCACAGATACGCAGTATTTT. The chain recombines TRBV5-1 with TRBJ2-3; D is possibly TRBD2 (7 bases). CDR3 size: 17 residues. V was pared by 1 base and J by 0 bases, with 15 bases between. Germline assignment: CDR1 SGHRS and CDR2 YFSETQ.

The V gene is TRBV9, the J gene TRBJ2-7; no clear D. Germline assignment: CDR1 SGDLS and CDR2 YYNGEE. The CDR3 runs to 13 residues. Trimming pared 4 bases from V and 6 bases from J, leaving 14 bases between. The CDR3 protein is CASSPSFLSEQYF. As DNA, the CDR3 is TGTGCCAGCAGCCCCAGTTTCCTTAGCGAGCAGTACTTC.

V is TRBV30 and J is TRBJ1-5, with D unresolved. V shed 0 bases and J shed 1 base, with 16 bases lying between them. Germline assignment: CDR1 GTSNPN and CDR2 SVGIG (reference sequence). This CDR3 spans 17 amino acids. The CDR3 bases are TGTGCCTGGAGTGTGCATCGGAATTCTTTAAGCAATCAGCCCCAGCATTTT. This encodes CAWSVHRNSLSNQPQHF.

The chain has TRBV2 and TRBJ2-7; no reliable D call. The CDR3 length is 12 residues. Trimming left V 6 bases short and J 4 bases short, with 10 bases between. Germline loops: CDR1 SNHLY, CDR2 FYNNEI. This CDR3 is CASRPSGYEQYF. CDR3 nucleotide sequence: TGTGCCAGCAGGCCCTCGGGTTACGAGCAGTACTTC.

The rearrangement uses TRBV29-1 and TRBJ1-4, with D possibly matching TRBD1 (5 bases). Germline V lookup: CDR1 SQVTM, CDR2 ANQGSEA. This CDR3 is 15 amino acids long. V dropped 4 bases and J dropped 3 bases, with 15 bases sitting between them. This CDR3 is CSVGRGFLANEKLFF. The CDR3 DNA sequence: TGCAGCGTTGGGCGGGGGTTCTTGGCTAATGAAAAACTGTTTTTT.

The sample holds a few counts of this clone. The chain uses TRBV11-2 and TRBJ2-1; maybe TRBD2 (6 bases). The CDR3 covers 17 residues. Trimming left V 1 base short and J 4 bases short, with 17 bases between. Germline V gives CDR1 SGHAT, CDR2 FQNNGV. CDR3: CASSLGSVGGYYNEQFF. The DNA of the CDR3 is TGTGCCAGCAGCTTAGGGTCCGTTGGGGGGTATTACAATGAGCAGTTCTTC.

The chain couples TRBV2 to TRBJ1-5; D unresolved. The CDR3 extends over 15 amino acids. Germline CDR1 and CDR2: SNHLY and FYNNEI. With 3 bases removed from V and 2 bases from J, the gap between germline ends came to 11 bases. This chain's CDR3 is CASSEIIPGNQPQHF. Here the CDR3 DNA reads TGTGCCAGCAGTGAGATAATACCAGGCAATCAGCCCCAGCATTTT.

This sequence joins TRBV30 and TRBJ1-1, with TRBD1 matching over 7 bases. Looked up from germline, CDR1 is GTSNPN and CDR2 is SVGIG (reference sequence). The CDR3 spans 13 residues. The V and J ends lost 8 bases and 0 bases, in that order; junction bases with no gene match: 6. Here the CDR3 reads CAQSGQMNTEAFF. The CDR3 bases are TGTGCCCAATCGGGACAGATGAACACTGAAGCTTTCTTT.

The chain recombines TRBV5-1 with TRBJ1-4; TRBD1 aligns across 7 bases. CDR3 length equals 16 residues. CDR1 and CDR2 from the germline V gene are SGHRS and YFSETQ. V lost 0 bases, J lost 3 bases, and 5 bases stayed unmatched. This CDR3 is CASSLGQGFSNEKLFF. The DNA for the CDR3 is TGCGCCAGCAGCTTGGGACAGGGTTTTTCTAATGAAAAACTGTTTTTT.

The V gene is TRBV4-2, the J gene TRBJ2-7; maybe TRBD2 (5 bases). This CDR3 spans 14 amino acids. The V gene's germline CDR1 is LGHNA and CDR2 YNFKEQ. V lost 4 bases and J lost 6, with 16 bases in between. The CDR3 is CASSPGQVDSEQYF. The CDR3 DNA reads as TGTGCCAGCAGCCCCGGCCAGGTGGACTCCGAGCAGTACTTC.

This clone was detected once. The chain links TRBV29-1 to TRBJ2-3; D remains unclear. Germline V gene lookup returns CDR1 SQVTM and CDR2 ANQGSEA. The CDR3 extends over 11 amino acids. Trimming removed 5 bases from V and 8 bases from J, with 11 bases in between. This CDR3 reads CSVPSPGTQYF. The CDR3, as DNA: TGCAGCGTTCCCTCCCCGGGTACGCAGTATTTT.

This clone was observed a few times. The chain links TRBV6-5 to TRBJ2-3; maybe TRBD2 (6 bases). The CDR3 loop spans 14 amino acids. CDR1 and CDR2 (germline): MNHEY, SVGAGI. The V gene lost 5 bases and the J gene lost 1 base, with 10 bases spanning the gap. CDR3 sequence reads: CASSPRGRTDTQYF. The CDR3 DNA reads TGTGCCAGCAGTCCGCGGGGCCGCACAGATACGCAGTATTTT.

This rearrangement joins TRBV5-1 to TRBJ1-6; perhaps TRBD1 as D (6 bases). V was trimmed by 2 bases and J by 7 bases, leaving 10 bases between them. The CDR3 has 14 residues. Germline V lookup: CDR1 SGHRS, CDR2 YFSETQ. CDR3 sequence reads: CASSFRGGNSPLHF. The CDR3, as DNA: TGCGCCAGCAGCTTCAGGGGAGGGAATTCACCCCTCCACTTT.

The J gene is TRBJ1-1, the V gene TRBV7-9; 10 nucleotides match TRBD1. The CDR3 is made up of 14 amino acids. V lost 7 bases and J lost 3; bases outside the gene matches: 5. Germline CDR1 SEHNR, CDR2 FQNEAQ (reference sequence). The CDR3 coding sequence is TGTGCCAGCACCCGGACAGGGGGGGACACTGAAGCTTTCTTT. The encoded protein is CASTRTGGDTEAFF. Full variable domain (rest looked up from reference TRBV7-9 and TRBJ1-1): DTGVSQNPRHKITKRGQNVTFRCDPISEHNRLYWYRQTLGQGPEFLTYFQNEAQLEKSRLLSDRFSAERPKGSFSTLEIQRTEQGDSAMYLCASTRTGGDTEAFFGQGTRLTVV.

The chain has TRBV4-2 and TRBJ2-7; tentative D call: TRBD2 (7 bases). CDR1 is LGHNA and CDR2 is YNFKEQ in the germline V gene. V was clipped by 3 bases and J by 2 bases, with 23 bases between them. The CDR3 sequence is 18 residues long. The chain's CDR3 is CASSHQRGGGSRPYEQYF. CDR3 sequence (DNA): TGTGCCAGCAGCCACCAAAGGGGGGGCGGGAGTCGGCCCTACGAGCAGTACTTC.

The CDR3 nucleotides are TGTGCCAGCTCACCAAAACCGGGACCCAGCCCGGCTGAAGCTTTCTTT. This sequence encodes CASSPKPGPSPAEAFF. The gene calls are TRBV18 and TRBJ1-1; weak D call: TRBD1 (5 bases). CDR1 and CDR2 (germline): KGHSH, LQKENI. This CDR3 is built from 16 residues. Trimming removed 2 bases at V and 6 bases at J, with 19 bases between.

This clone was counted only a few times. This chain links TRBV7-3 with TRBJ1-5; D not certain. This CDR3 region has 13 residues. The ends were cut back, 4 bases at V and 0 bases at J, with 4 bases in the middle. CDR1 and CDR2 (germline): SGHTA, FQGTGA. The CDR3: CASSSDSNQPQHF. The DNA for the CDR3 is TGTGCCAGCAGCTCCGATAGCAATCAGCCCCAGCATTTT.

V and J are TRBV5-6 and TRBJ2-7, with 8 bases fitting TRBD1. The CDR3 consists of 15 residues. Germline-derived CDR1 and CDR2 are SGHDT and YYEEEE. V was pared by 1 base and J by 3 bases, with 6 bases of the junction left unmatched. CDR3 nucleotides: TGTGCCAGCAGCTTGTTTTCAGGACAGGGCTACGAGCAGTACTTC. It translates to CASSLFSGQGYEQYF.